These 10 T cell receptor beta chains were all obtained from the same sample, sequenced in a study of cytomegalovirus exposure and HLA in healthy donors. The PCR ran on 60 Vbeta and 13 Jbeta primers. Using immunoSEQ multiplex PCR, the repertoire was profiled, and TCRdb retains in-frame clones only, with some absent. The sample lists around 99,000 clones, 55% to 75% seen once, with roughly 5.5% in the top ten. The sample comprised PBMCs. The source is a woman aged 65 to 85 in good health and CMV-seropositive.

This clone showed up just a few times. The chain has TRBV2 and TRBJ1-2, with a possible D match to TRBD1 (6 bases). The CDR3 contains 14 residues. The germline V gene has CDR1 SNHLY and CDR2 FYNNEI. V lost 6 bases and J lost 3, with 14 bases in between. In nucleotides, the CDR3 is TGTGCCAGCAGCAGGACAGCAGGGGACTATGGCTACACCTTC. Protein sequence: CASSRTAGDYGYTF. The full variable domain, its missing parts supplied by reference TRBV2 and TRBJ1-2, is EPEVTQTPSHQVTQMGQEVILRCVPISNHLYFYWYRQILGQKVEFLVSFYNNEISEKSEIFDDQFSVERPDGSNFTLKIRSTKLEDSAMYFCASSRTAGDYGYTFGSGTRLTVV.

This chain joins TRBV10-3 and TRBJ1-6, with 8 bases aligning to TRBD1. The CDR3 runs 15 residues. V lost 3 bases, J lost 9 bases, and 7 bases stayed unmatched. From germline, CDR1 is ENHRY and CDR2 SYGVKD. The CDR3 reads CAISDKTGAGSPLHF. CDR3 nucleotide sequence: TGTGCCATCAGTGACAAGACAGGGGCGGGTTCACCCCTCCACTTT.

The gene calls are TRBV4-1 and TRBJ1-2; D gene uncertain. Trimming took 0 bases from V and 6 from J, leaving 8 bases between them. The CDR3 has 13 residues. Germline CDR1 and CDR2: MGHRA and YSYEKL. The CDR3 nucleotides read TGCGCCAGCAGCCAAGAAGCGGGGAATGGCTACACCTTC. Its translation: CASSQEAGNGYTF.

The rearrangement uses TRBV10-1 and TRBJ2-1; the D gene is possibly TRBD1 (6 bases). The CDR3 is 14 amino acids. Deletions cut 4 bases from V and 7 bases from J, with 14 bases between. Germline V CDR1 and CDR2: WNHNN, SYGVQD (reference sequence). CDR3 protein: CASSGTAKGNEQFF. The CDR3 nucleotides are TGCGCCAGCAGTGGGACAGCCAAGGGAAATGAGCAGTTCTTC.

The V call is TRBV7-9, the J call TRBJ1-1, with D possibly being TRBD1 (5 bases). The CDR3 length is 14 residues. CDR1 is SEHNR, CDR2 FQNEAQ, per germline (reference sequence). V was clipped by 1 base and J by 4 bases, with 10 bases between them. The CDR3, as DNA: TGTGCCAGCAGCTTAGTCACAGGCGGCACTGAAGCTTTCTTT. The encoded protein is CASSLVTGGTEAFF.

The chain is built from TRBV15 and TRBJ2-5; D is perhaps TRBD2 (5 bases). Germline-derived CDR1 and CDR2 are LNHNV and YYDKDF (reference sequence). This CDR3 has 15 amino acids. With 0 bases removed from V and 4 bases from J, the gap between germline ends came to 12 bases. The CDR3 DNA follows: TGTGCCACCAGCAGAGAATCGGGGTTAGGAGAGACCCAGTACTTC. Translating it yields CATSRESGLGETQYF.

The chain is built from TRBV6-6 and TRBJ1-2, with 7 bases fitting TRBD1. The CDR3 consists of 13 residues. Germline V gives CDR1 MNHNY, CDR2 SVGAGI (reference sequence). Trimming at V came to 6 bases and at J to 5 bases, leaving 6 bases not matched to a gene. CDR3 DNA sequence: TGTGCCAGCAGCCGGGACAGAGTTTATGGCTACACCTTC. Its translation: CASSRDRVYGYTF.

The J gene is TRBJ2-7, the V gene TRBV28; D may be TRBD2 (5 bases). The length of the CDR3 is 13 residues. The ends were cut back, 5 bases at V and 3 bases at J, with 11 bases in the middle. Germline CDR1 MDHEN, CDR2 SYDVKM. The CDR3 region has the DNA TGTGCCAGCAGTCCCTTCGGGGTCTACGAGCAGTACTTC. It codes for CASSPFGVYEQYF.

J is TRBJ1-5 and V is TRBV5-6; possible D gene TRBD1, 5 bases. The germline CDR1 and CDR2 sequences are SGHDT and YYEEEE. Trimming took off 3 bases at V and 1 base at J, with 17 bases between the two ends. This CDR3 region has 17 residues. The CDR3 loop reads CASSSLGRTTSNQPQHF. CDR3 nucleotides: TGTGCCAGCAGCTCCCTAGGCAGGACAACCAGCAATCAGCCCCAGCATTTT.

This sequence joins TRBV2 and TRBJ1-6; D remains unclear. Germline V gene sequence: CDR1 SNHLY, CDR2 FYNNEI. This CDR3 has 12 amino acids. V was trimmed by 2 bases and J by 10 bases, leaving 6 bases between them. The CDR3 DNA sequence: TGTGCCAGCAGTGAATTGAGGTCACCCCTCCACTTT. It codes for CASSELRSPLHF.